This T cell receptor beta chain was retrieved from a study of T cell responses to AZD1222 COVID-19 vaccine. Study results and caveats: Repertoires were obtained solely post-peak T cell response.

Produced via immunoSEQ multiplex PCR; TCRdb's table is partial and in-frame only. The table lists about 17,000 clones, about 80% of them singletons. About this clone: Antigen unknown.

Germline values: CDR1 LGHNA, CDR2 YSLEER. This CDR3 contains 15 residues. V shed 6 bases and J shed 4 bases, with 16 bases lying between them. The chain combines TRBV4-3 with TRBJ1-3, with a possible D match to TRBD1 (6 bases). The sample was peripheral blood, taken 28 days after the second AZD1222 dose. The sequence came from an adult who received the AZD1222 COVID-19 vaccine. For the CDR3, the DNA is TGCGCCAGCAGTCTACAGGGCCTAGAGGGAAACACCATATATTTT. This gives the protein CASSLQGLEGNTIYF.